This TCR beta chain was sequenced during a study of T cells in Graves' hyperthyroidism and ophthalmopathy. Findings and caveats of the study: Classification by a 13 V-J model distinguished ophthalmopathy from stable hyperthyroidism.

The CDR3 is 16 amino acids. CDR1 is MDHEN, CDR2 SYDVKM, per germline. V lost 2 bases, J lost 3 bases, and 16 bases lay in between. This clonotype was seen repeatedly, ten times or more. Its antigen is not identified. Amplification yielded TCR beta CDR3 regions, with RNA transcripts as the source. The HTBI set primed first-round TCR CDR3 RT-PCR. MiXCR, applied by TCRdb to the multiplex PCR reads, yields one record per CDR3 protein. This sample has about half a million distinct CDR3 sequences, with around 22% found just once. The receptor's source is a woman in her thirties with Graves' ophthalmopathy. What was sequenced was blood. The V gene is TRBV28, the J gene TRBJ1-1, with no clear D. CDR3 DNA sequence: TGTGCCAGCAGTTTACCCCTGATACCCAGAGACACTGAAGCTTTCTTT. This encodes CASSLPLIPRDTEAFF.